This T cell receptor (beta chain) was captured by sequencing in a study of shared clonotypes between healthy human individuals (dated by TCRdb to 2018 to 2021). Study-level background: Three men and two women, aged 18 to 49 years, made up the cohort. For each donor, CD4 naive and CD4 memory were each run on three plates, CD8 naive on two plates, and CD8 memory on one plate. Blood TCR repertoires of roughly five healthy adults were deeply sequenced to estimate repertoire size and the extent of clonotype sharing between individuals. Libraries were prepared and TCR repertoires were sequenced by different laboratories using diverse techniques, in order to increase sequencing depth and limit assay-specific biases. Leukapheresis yielded between about 0.8 and 8.9 billion PBMCs per donor.

Using the deep immunoSEQ assay, TCR CDR3 regions were amplified from genomic DNA by multiplex PCR. For each cell subset, the extracted genomic DNA was distributed evenly across all wells of several immunoSEQ 96-well plates, and each plate served as one replicate. For sorted subsets, 200 to 250 ng genomic DNA, equal to 30,000 to 35,000 T cell genomes, was loaded into each replicate PCR. The purified libraries were quantified using a Qubit 3.0 fluorometer, sized with a Bioanalyzer 2100, and then quantified again using the KAPA Library Quantification kit. Each immunoSEQ 96-well plate was sequenced on its own single-read 150-cycle Illumina NextSeq 550 flow cell. Per the source publication's procedure: Because the immunoSEQ output included only junctional sequences and no quality scores, the filtering could not be the same as the filtering used for full-length reads. To assign V/J genes and CDR3, sequences were annotated against IMGT germline references using PyIR, a Python wrapper for IgBLAST v1.9. Reads were filtered out if the reads had weak V/J assignments (E-value above 1e-6), no CDR3, stop codons, out-of-frame junctions, or ambiguous translated residues. V3J clonotypes were defined by identical inferred V gene, J gene, and CDR3 amino acid sequence. The percentage overlap between two repertoires was calculated by dividing the number of shared unique clonotypes by the size of the smaller repertoire. Richness of each repertoire was evaluated using RTK rarefaction, the Chao1 estimator, and Recon v2.1 estimates of unobserved clonotypes. OLGA was used to compute generation probabilities for all TCRbeta clonotypes that the gDNA method yielded from four donors. TCRdb took this table from immuneACCESS and kept in-frame rearrangements with V and J called. Such tables lack part of the clones; where checked against another copy, unresolved V genes explain under half of the gap, and the rest is unexplained. V and J calls and clone size are copied from that table; D and trimming were computed from the DNA. The sample records about 1.1 million clones, more than 75% of which are singletons. Approximately 0.5% of the sample rests with the top ten.

CDR1 is given as MDHEN and CDR2 as SYDVKM, both from the germline V gene. Counted from cysteine to phenylalanine, this CDR3 has 17 amino acids. Only CDR3 DNA is held: 51 bases, read in frame from base 1. V trim: 4 bases; J trim: 4 bases; unmatched bases: 15. Donors were healthy HIV-negative adults with no recently reported acute infections or vaccinations. All donors were Caucasian adults living in Nashville, Tennessee, USA. CD4+ T cells were enriched by magnetic negative selection; naive cells were then positively selected on CD45RA, and the negative fraction formed the memory subset. After blood collection by leukapheresis, PBMCs were isolated using Ficoll-Histopaque density gradient centrifugation and then cryopreserved in the vapor phase of liquid nitrogen. Analytical flow cytometry was used to check the purity and quantity of each magnetically sorted T cell population. Each sorted fraction had its genomic DNA isolated and then quantified by UV absorbance on a Nanodrop 2000c.

Broader findings and caveats from the paper: Sampling was restricted to blood, and TCR repertoires in tissue are likely to differ from TCR repertoires in blood. Higher generation probabilities were observed for clonotypes shared by all four sorted-subset donors than for non-shared clonotypes. Incomplete sequencing was indicated by rarefaction of sorted-subset datasets, despite the large sequencing depth. Because the study included a small number of donors, the genetic and exposure-history diversity represented was limited. Based on pairwise subsampling, the degree of clonotype sharing among donors was expected to be affected by sequencing depth. Larger estimated clonotype richness was generally found for naive subsets than for memory subsets. Across four donors, 4.5% to 6.5% of naive CD4, approximately 3.6% of naive CD8, 2.3% of memory CD4, and under 0.45% of memory CD8 clonotypes were shared.

A few counts support this clone. What this receptor recognizes is not known. No per-base quality is available; no much larger clone lies one base away. The sequence derives from a young man in good health. Some clones in this sample may be carry-over from other donors' samples. The rearrangement combines TRBV28 with TRBJ1-2, with 7 bases in between that match TRBD1. The sequenced sample consisted of memory CD4+ T cells from PBMCs. Per the publication, the cell subset or site label means: CD45RA-negative fraction. The CDR3 sequence is CASSSQRPGGTVYGYTF. The DNA sequence is given as TGTGCCAGCAGTTCCCAACGACCGGGTGGGACAGTCTATGGCTACACCTTC.